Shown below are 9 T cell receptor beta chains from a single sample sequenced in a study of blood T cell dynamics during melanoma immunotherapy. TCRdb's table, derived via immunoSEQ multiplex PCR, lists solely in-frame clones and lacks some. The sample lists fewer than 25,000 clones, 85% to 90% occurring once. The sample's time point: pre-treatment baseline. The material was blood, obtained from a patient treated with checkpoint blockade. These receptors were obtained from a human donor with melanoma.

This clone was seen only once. The CDR3 bases are TGTGCCAGCAACAGGGACAGGGGGTTGGAGACCCAGTACTTC. Translating it yields CASNRDRGLETQYF. The chain recombines TRBV5-8 with TRBJ2-5; the match to TRBD1 covers 11 bases. This CDR3 has 14 amino acids. The J segment lost 5 bases and the V segment lost 6 bases, leaving 6 bases of the junction unmatched. Germline assignment: CDR1 SGHTS and CDR2 YDEGEE.

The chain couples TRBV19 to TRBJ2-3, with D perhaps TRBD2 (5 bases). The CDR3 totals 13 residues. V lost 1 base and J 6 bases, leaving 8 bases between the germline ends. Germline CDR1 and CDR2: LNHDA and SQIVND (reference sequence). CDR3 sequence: CASSIGRGDTQYF. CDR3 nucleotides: TGTGCCAGTAGTATAGGACGAGGGGATACGCAGTATTTT.

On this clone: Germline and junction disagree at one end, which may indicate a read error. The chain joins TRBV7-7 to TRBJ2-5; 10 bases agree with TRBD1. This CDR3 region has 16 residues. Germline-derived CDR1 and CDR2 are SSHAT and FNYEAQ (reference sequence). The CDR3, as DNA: TGTGCTAGCAGCCAGCACCGGGACAGGGGTCAACAGACCCAGTACTTC. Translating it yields CASSQHRDRGQQTQYF.

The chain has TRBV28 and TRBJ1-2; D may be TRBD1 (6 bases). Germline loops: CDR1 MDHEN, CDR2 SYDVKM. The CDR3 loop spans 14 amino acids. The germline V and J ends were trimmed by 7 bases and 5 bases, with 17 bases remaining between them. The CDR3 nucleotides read TGTGCCAGCACCTCCTCGGACAGACGGTATGGCTACACCTTC. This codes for CASTSSDRRYGYTF.

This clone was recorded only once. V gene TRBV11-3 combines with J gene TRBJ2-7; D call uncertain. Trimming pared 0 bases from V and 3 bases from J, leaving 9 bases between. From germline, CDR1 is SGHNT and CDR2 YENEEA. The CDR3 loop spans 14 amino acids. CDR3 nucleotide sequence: TGTGCCAGCAGCTTAGACGTGGGAATCTACGAGCAGTACTTC. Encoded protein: CASSLDVGIYEQYF. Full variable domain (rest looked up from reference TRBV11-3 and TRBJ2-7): EAGVVQSPRYKIIEKKQPVAFWCNPISGHNTLYWYLQNLGQGPELLIRYENEEAVDDSQLPKDRFSAERLKGVDSTLKIQPAELGDSAVYLCASSLDVGIYEQYFGPGTRLTVT.

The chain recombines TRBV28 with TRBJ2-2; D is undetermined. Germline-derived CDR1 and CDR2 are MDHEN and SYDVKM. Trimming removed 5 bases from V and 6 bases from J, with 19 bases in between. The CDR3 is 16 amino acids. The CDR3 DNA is TGTGCCAGCAGTCCCAATTCTAGGGTTCGGTCCGGGGAGCTGTTTTTT. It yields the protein CASSPNSRVRSGELFF.

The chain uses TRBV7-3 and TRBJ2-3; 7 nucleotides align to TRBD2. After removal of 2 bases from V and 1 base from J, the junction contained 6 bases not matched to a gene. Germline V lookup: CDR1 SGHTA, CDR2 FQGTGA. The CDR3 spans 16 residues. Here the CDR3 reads CASSLGTGGRTDTQYF. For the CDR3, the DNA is TGTGCCAGCAGCTTAGGGACGGGAGGCCGCACAGATACGCAGTATTTT.

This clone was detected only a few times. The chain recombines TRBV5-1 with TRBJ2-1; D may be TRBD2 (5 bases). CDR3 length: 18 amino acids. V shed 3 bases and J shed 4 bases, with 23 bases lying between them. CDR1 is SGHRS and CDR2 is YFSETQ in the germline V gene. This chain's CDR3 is CASSYGRVAPEIYNEQFF. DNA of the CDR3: TGCGCCAGCAGCTACGGAAGGGTAGCGCCAGAAATTTACAATGAGCAGTTCTTC.

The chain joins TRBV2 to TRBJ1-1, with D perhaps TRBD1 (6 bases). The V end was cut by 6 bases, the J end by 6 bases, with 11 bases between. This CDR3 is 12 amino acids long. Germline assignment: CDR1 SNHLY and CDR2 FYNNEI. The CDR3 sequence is CASRKTGAEAFF. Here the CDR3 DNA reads TGTGCCAGCAGAAAGACAGGAGCTGAAGCTTTCTTT. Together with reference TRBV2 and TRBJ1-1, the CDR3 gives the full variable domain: EPEVTQTPSHQVTQMGQEVILRCVPISNHLYFYWYRQILGQKVEFLVSFYNNEISEKSEIFDDQFSVERPDGSNFTLKIRSTKLEDSAMYFCASRKTGAEAFFGQGTRLTVV.